These T cell receptor beta chains were read from a single sample in a study of identical twins. Each CDR3 protein is one row after TCRdb ran MiXCR on the 5' RACE reads. The sample lists 400,000 or so distinct CDR3 sequences; approximately 9.1% were seen once. What was sequenced was naive T cells sorted from blood. The receptors here all came from a woman between 45 and 60 years old in good health. The CDR3 runs from the conserved cysteine through the conserved F or W. Each record gives: V gene, J gene, D gene, CDR3 length, clone size, CDR3 protein, CDR3 DNA. The D gene is left open where the match is weak. Only some rows state a clone size, as once, few, many or a class for expanded clones.

V gene: TRBV7-9
J gene: TRBJ2-5
D gene: .
CDR3 length: 15
clone size: .
CDR3 protein: CASSSSSVGQETQYF
CDR3 DNA: TGTGCCAGCAGCTCTTCTTCTGTGGGCCAAGAGACCCAGTACTTC

V gene: TRBV5-4
J gene: TRBJ2-2
D gene: TRBD2
CDR3 length: 16
clone size: few
CDR3 protein: CASSGTSGINTGELFF
CDR3 DNA: TGTGCCAGCAGCGGAACTAGCGGGATTAACACCGGGGAGCTGTTTTTT

V gene: TRBV4-1
J gene: TRBJ1-4
D gene: .
CDR3 length: 16
clone size: many
CDR3 protein: CASSQEGSPTREKLFF
CDR3 DNA: TGCGCCAGCAGCCAAGAGGGAAGTCCGACACGGGAAAAACTGTTTTTT

V gene: TRBV27
J gene: TRBJ2-7
D gene: TRBD2
CDR3 length: 13
clone size: .
CDR3 protein: CASQGLGGYEQYF
CDR3 DNA: TGTGCCAGCCAGGGACTAGGGGGTTACGAGCAGTACTTC

V gene: TRBV19
J gene: TRBJ2-2
D gene: .
CDR3 length: 11
clone size: .
CDR3 protein: CASGASGELFF
CDR3 DNA: TGTGCCAGCGGGGCGTCCGGGGAGCTGTTTTTT

V gene: TRBV20-1
J gene: TRBJ2-5
D gene: .
CDR3 length: 13
clone size: few
CDR3 protein: CSARPGYQETQYF
CDR3 DNA: TGCAGTGCCCGCCCTGGGTACCAAGAGACCCAGTACTTC

V gene: TRBV25-1
J gene: TRBJ1-3
D gene: TRBD1
CDR3 length: 17
clone size: .
CDR3 protein: CASNGLGTGLTGNTIYF
CDR3 DNA: TGTGCCAGCAATGGACTCGGGACAGGGTTGACTGGAAACACCATATATTTT

V gene: TRBV5-1
J gene: TRBJ2-2
D gene: TRBD2
CDR3 length: 18
clone size: many
CDR3 protein: CASSPRRTSGWNTGELFF
CDR3 DNA: TGCGCCAGCAGCCCCCGACGTACTAGCGGGTGGAACACCGGGGAGCTGTTTTTT

V gene: TRBV6-6
J gene: TRBJ2-5
D gene: TRBD1
CDR3 length: 14
clone size: many
CDR3 protein: CASTTGQGAETQYF
CDR3 DNA: TGTGCCAGCACTACGGGACAGGGGGCTGAGACCCAGTACTTC

V gene: TRBV29-1
J gene: TRBJ1-2
D gene: .
CDR3 length: 13
clone size: few
CDR3 protein: CSVEGPYRAGYTF
CDR3 DNA: TGCAGCGTTGAAGGCCCCTACCGAGCGGGCTACACCTTC

V gene: TRBV6-1
J gene: TRBJ2-5
D gene: .
CDR3 length: 16
clone size: .
CDR3 protein: CASSSRGGMYQETQYF
CDR3 DNA: TGTGCCAGCAGCTCCAGGGGCGGGATGTACCAAGAGACCCAGTACTTC

V gene: TRBV2
J gene: TRBJ2-7
D gene: TRBD2
CDR3 length: 16
clone size: .
CDR3 protein: CASRSGSGIFGYEQYF
CDR3 DNA: TGTGCCAGCAGAAGCGGGAGTGGGATCTTTGGCTACGAGCAGTACTTC

V gene: TRBV13
J gene: TRBJ2-3
D gene: TRBD2
CDR3 length: 17
clone size: .
CDR3 protein: CASSQKSLASSTDTQYF
CDR3 DNA: TGTGCCAGCAGCCAAAAGTCACTAGCGAGTAGCACAGATACGCAGTATTTT

V gene: TRBV18
J gene: TRBJ1-5
D gene: TRBD1
CDR3 length: 16
clone size: few
CDR3 protein: CASSPARTGSNQPQHF
CDR3 DNA: TGTGCCAGCTCACCGGCCAGGACAGGGTCGAATCAGCCCCAGCATTTT

V gene: TRBV19
J gene: TRBJ2-1
D gene: TRBD2
CDR3 length: 15
clone size: few
CDR3 protein: CASISTSGSYNEQFF
CDR3 DNA: TGTGCCAGTATTTCGACTAGCGGGAGCTACAATGAGCAGTTCTTC

V gene: TRBV6-6
J gene: TRBJ2-2
D gene: TRBD1
CDR3 length: 13
clone size: few
CDR3 protein: CASRTGDTGELFF
CDR3 DNA: TGTGCCAGCCGGACAGGGGACACCGGGGAGCTGTTTTTT

V gene: TRBV5-1
J gene: TRBJ2-2
D gene: .
CDR3 length: 15
clone size: many
CDR3 protein: CASDSSTAHTGELFF
CDR3 DNA: TGCGCCAGTGATTCCTCTACCGCGCACACCGGGGAGCTGTTTTTT

V gene: TRBV12-3/TRBV12-4
J gene: TRBJ2-1
D gene: TRBD2
CDR3 length: 15
clone size: many
CDR3 protein: CASSLYSGRANEQFF
CDR3 DNA: TGTGCCAGCAGTTTATATAGCGGGAGAGCCAATGAGCAGTTCTTC

V gene: TRBV29-1
J gene: TRBJ2-1
D gene: .
CDR3 length: 8
clone size: few
CDR3 protein: CSVDRQFF
CDR3 DNA: TGCAGCGTTGATCGGCAGTTCTTC

V gene: TRBV27
J gene: TRBJ2-1
D gene: TRBD2
CDR3 length: 17
clone size: many
CDR3 protein: CASSLFAAGLVGNEQFF
CDR3 DNA: TGTGCCAGCAGTTTATTTGCCGCGGGACTAGTGGGCAATGAGCAGTTCTTC

V gene: TRBV12-3/TRBV12-4
J gene: TRBJ2-1
D gene: TRBD1
CDR3 length: 16
clone size: .
CDR3 protein: CASSLGPGQGGNEQFF
CDR3 DNA: TGTGCCAGCAGTTTAGGGCCGGGACAGGGGGGGAATGAGCAGTTCTTC

V gene: TRBV5-1
J gene: TRBJ2-1
D gene: TRBD2
CDR3 length: 16
clone size: many
CDR3 protein: CASARDLSGGLGEQFF
CDR3 DNA: TGCGCCAGCGCTCGTGATTTGTCGGGAGGGCTCGGTGAGCAGTTCTTC

V gene: TRBV12-3/TRBV12-4
J gene: TRBJ1-2
D gene: .
CDR3 length: 14
clone size: few
CDR3 protein: CASSLGGRGYGYTF
CDR3 DNA: TGTGCCAGCAGCCTAGGGGGGCGAGGCTATGGCTACACCTTC

V gene: TRBV4-2
J gene: TRBJ2-1
D gene: TRBD2
CDR3 length: 16
clone size: few
CDR3 protein: CASSQEQRGSYNEQFF
CDR3 DNA: TGTGCCAGCAGCCAAGAGCAGCGGGGGAGCTACAATGAGCAGTTCTTC

V gene: TRBV4-1
J gene: TRBJ2-1
D gene: .
CDR3 length: 13
clone size: many
CDR3 protein: CASSQEGPREQFF
CDR3 DNA: TGCGCCAGCAGCCAAGAGGGCCCCAGGGAGCAGTTCTTC

V gene: TRBV7-9
J gene: TRBJ2-1
D gene: .
CDR3 length: 16
clone size: few
CDR3 protein: CASSPPRNGAHNEQFF
CDR3 DNA: TGTGCCAGCAGCCCTCCTAGAAATGGGGCCCATAATGAGCAGTTCTTC

V gene: TRBV29-1
J gene: TRBJ2-6
D gene: TRBD1
CDR3 length: 13
clone size: many
CDR3 protein: CSVGQSGANVLTF
CDR3 DNA: TGCAGCGTGGGACAGTCTGGGGCCAACGTCCTGACTTTC

V gene: TRBV9
J gene: TRBJ2-5
D gene: .
CDR3 length: 14
clone size: .
CDR3 protein: CASSAQRNMETQYF
CDR3 DNA: TGTGCCAGCAGCGCACAGAGGAACATGGAGACCCAGTACTTC

V gene: TRBV20-1
J gene: TRBJ2-3
D gene: .
CDR3 length: 13
clone size: many
CDR3 protein: CSARYTFTDTQYF
CDR3 DNA: TGCAGTGCCAGATATACCTTCACAGATACGCAGTATTTT

V gene: TRBV7-8
J gene: TRBJ1-5
D gene: .
CDR3 length: 20
clone size: .
CDR3 protein: CASSLERMANRELKNQPQHF
CDR3 DNA: TGTGCCAGCAGCTTAGAGAGGATGGCAAATCGGGAACTAAAGAATCAGCCCCAGCATTTT

V gene: TRBV10-3
J gene: TRBJ2-1
D gene: .
CDR3 length: 14
clone size: many
CDR3 protein: CAIRTTLGSNEQFF
CDR3 DNA: TGTGCCATCAGGACTACTCTTGGAAGCAATGAGCAGTTCTTC

V gene: TRBV9
J gene: TRBJ2-5
D gene: TRBD2
CDR3 length: 11
clone size: few
CDR3 protein: CASSREGTQYF
CDR3 DNA: TGTGCCAGCAGCCGGGAGGGGACCCAGTACTTC

V gene: TRBV5-1
J gene: TRBJ2-2
D gene: .
CDR3 length: 16
clone size: many
CDR3 protein: CASSWIFGFGTGELFF
CDR3 DNA: TGCGCCAGCAGCTGGATATTTGGGTTTGGCACCGGGGAGCTGTTTTTT